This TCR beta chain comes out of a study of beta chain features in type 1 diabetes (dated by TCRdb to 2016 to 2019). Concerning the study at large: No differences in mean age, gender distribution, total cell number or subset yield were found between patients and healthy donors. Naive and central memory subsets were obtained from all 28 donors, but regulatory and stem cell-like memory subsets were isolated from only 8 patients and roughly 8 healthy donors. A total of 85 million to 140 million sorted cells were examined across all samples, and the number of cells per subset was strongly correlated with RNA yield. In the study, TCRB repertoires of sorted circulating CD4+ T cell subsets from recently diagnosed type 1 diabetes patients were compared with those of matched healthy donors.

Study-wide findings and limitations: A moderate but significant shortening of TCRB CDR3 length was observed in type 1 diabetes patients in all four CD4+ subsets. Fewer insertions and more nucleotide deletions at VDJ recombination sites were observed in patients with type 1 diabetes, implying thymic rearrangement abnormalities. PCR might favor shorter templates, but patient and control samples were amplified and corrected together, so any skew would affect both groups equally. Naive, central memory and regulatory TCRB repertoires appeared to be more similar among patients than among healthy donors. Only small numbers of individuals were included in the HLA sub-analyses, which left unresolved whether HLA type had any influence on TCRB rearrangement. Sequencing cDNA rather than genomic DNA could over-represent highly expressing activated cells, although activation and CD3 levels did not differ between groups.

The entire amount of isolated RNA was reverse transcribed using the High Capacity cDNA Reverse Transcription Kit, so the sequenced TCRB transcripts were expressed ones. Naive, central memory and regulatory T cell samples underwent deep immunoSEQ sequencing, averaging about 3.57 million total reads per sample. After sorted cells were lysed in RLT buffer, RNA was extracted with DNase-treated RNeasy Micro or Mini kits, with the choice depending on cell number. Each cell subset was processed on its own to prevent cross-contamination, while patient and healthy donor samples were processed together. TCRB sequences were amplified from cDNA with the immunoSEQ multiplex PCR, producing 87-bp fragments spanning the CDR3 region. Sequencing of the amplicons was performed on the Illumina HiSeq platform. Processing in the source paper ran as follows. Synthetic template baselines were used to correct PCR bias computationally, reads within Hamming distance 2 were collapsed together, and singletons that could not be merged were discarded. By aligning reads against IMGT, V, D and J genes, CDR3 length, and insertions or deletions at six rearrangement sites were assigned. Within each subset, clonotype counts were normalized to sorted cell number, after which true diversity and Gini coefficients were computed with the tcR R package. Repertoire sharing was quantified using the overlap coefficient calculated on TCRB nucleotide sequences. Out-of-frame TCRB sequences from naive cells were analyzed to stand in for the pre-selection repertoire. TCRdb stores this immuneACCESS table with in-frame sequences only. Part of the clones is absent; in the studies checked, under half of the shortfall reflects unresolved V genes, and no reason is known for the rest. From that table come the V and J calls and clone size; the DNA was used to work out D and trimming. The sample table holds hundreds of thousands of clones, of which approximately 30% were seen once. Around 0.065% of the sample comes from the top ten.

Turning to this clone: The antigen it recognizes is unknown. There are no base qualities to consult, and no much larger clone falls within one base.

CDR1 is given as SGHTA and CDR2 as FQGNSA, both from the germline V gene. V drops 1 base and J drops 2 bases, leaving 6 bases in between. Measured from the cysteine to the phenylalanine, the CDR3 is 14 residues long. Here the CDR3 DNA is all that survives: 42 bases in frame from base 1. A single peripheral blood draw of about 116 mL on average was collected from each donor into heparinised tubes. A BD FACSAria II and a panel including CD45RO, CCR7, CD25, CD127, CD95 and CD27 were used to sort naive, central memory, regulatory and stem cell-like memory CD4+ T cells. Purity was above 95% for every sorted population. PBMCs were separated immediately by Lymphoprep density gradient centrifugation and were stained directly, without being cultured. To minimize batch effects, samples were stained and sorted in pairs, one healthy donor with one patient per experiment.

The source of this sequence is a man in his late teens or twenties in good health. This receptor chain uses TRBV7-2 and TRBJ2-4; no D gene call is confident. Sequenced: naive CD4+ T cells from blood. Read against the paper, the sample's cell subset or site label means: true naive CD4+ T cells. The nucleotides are TGTGCCAGCAGCTTAGGTCAGACCAAAAACATTCAGTACTTC. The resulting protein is CASSLGQTKNIQYF.